Listed here are 20 T cell receptor beta chains from one sample, sequenced in a study of early T cells in non-severe SARS-CoV-2 infection. TCRdb reanalysed the 5' RACE reads using MiXCR and keeps one entry per CDR3 protein. The sample includes roughly 86,000 distinct CDR3 sequences, approximately 14% of them seen just once. The sequencing input was whole blood. The receptors here all came from an adult who was a healthcare worker with PCR-confirmed SARS-CoV-2 infection or an uninfected control (not recorded which).

In DNA, the CDR3 is TGCAGCGTTCTCCAAACTGGAAACACCATATATTTT. Its translation is CSVLQTGNTIYF. This chain uses TRBV29-1 with TRBJ1-3; D unclear. Trimming pared 5 bases from V and 2 bases from J, leaving 7 bases between. This CDR3 spans 12 amino acids. Germline V gene sequence: CDR1 SQVTM, CDR2 ANQGSEA.

This clonotype was observed many times. The gene calls are TRBV14 and TRBJ1-1; the D gene is possibly TRBD1 (5 bases). The ends were cut back, 4 bases at V and 10 bases at J, with 13 bases in the middle. The CDR3 length is 12 residues. Germline V gene lookup returns CDR1 SGHDN and CDR2 FVKESK. In nucleotides, the CDR3 is TGTGCCAGCAGCCCCGGGACTACGGGAGCTTTCTTT. It is translated as CASSPGTTGAFF.

V usage is TRBV20-1 and J usage is TRBJ2-7, with D possibly TRBD2 on 5 matching bases. The CDR3 has 13 amino acids. Germline V gene data show CDR1 as DFQATT and CDR2 as SNEGSKA (reference sequence). V was trimmed by 2 bases and J by 2 bases, leaving 10 bases between them. The CDR3 nucleotides are TGCAGTGCTAGACGGACGGGAACCTACGAGCAGTACGTC. Encoded protein: CSARRTGTYEQYV.

This clonotype was found many times. The genes are TRBV12-3 or TRBV12-4 and TRBJ1-2, with 7 bases lining up with TRBD1. CDR3 size: 17 residues. Trimming removed 7 bases from V and 2 bases from J; junction bases left unmatched: 16. The CDR3 DNA reads TGTGCCAGCACCCCTGGCTTAGGGGGCCGCTCCAACTATGGCTACACCTTC. Translation: CASTPGLGGRSNYGYTF.

The chain links TRBV4-1 to TRBJ1-2, with D possibly matching TRBD1 (5 bases). Germline values: CDR1 MGHRA, CDR2 YSYEKL. This CDR3 comprises 15 residues. V was clipped by 0 bases and J by 6 bases, with 14 bases between them. The CDR3 region is CASSQDWTLPDGYTF. The CDR3 DNA follows: TGCGCCAGCAGCCAAGATTGGACACTCCCTGATGGCTACACCTTC.

The chain joins TRBV12-3 or TRBV12-4 to TRBJ2-3, with TRBD1 identical over 7 bases. Unmatched junction bases numbered 7, after V lost 6 bases and J lost 10 bases. The CDR3 consists of 12 residues. CDR3 nucleotides: TGTGCCAGCAGACCAGACAGGGTGTCGCAGTATTTT. This encodes CASRPDRVSQYF.

Only a few counts were recorded for this clonotype. This sequence joins TRBV27 and TRBJ1-1; D might be TRBD1 (6 bases). Trimming stripped 5 bases from V and 6 bases from J, with 19 bases between. CDR3 length equals 15 residues. From germline, CDR1 is MNHEY and CDR2 SMNVEV (reference sequence). Here the CDR3 DNA reads TGTGCCAGCAGTCCGACCCCCTTCTGGACAGCTGAAGCTTTCTTT. Amino acid sequence: CASSPTPFWTAEAFF.

This clonotype was seen only a few times. The chain combines TRBV30 with TRBJ2-3; D uncertain. Deletions cut 5 bases from V and 5 bases from J, with 14 bases between. Germline V gene lookup returns CDR1 GTSNPN and CDR2 SVGIG (reference sequence). This CDR3 spans 13 amino acids. The CDR3 protein is CAWFTGIGDTQYF. CDR3 bases: TGTGCCTGGTTTACTGGGATTGGAGATACGCAGTATTTT.

This clonotype was picked up a small number of times. This chain links TRBV6-1 with TRBJ2-1; unclear D gene. The ends were cut back, 6 bases at V and 7 bases at J, with 7 bases in the middle. Per the germline V gene, CDR1 is MNHNS and CDR2 is SASEGT. The CDR3 runs to 11 residues. The CDR3 DNA is TGTGCCAGCAGCCGGGTAAATGAGCAGTTCTTC. This gives the protein CASSRVNEQFF.

At least ten counts were recorded for this clonotype. This chain connects TRBV6-5 to TRBJ2-3, with D unclear. The germline CDR1 and CDR2 sequences are MNHEY and SVGAGI. This CDR3 has 14 amino acids. Between the trimmed V and J ends, which lost 0 bases and 4 bases, there was a span of 8 bases. Here the CDR3 DNA reads TGTGCCAGCAGTTACTCGACTTCGGCAGATACGCAGTATTTT. Translation gives CASSYSTSADTQYF.

This clonotype was picked up many times. The chain links TRBV20-1 to TRBJ2-3, with D hard to call. The germline V gene has CDR1 DFQATT and CDR2 SNEGSKA (reference sequence). With 0 bases removed from V and 8 bases from J, the gap between germline ends came to 21 bases. This CDR3 comprises 16 residues. In nucleotides, the CDR3 is TGCAGTGCTAGAGAGGTAGCAGGCAATTCTCATGTTACGCAGTATTTT. Protein: CSAREVAGNSHVTQYF.

This clonotype was detected many times. This chain joins TRBV13 and TRBJ1-1; D gene uncertain. V lost 5 bases to trimming and J lost 1 base, with 14 bases between them. The CDR3 spans 15 residues. In germline, CDR1 is PRHDT, CDR2 FYEKMQ (reference sequence). The CDR3: CASSPGLYANTEAFF. For the CDR3, the DNA is TGTGCCAGCAGCCCCGGCTTGTATGCGAACACTGAAGCTTTCTTT.

The chain recombines TRBV7-2 with TRBJ2-1, with 10 nucleotides matching TRBD2. J lost 3 bases, V lost 2 bases, and 1 base had no gene match. The V gene's germline CDR1 is SGHTA and CDR2 FQGNSA. The CDR3 consists of 15 residues. CDR3 protein: CASSLRTSGYNEQFF. In DNA form, the CDR3 reads TGTGCCAGCAGCTTAAGGACTAGCGGCTACAATGAGCAGTTCTTC. Combining the CDR3 with reference TRBV7-2 and TRBJ2-1 gives the whole variable domain GAGVSQSPSNKVTEKGKDVELRCDPISGHTALYWYRQSLGQGLEFLIYFQGNSAPDKSGLPSDRFSAERTGGSVSTLTIQRTQQEDSAVYLCASSLRTSGYNEQFFGPGTRLTVL.

This clonotype came up a few times. V and J are TRBV6-1 and TRBJ2-1, with TRBD1 matching over 7 bases. The CDR3 consists of 15 residues. The V gene's germline CDR1 is MNHNS and CDR2 SASEGT. The V gene end was trimmed by 6 bases and the J gene end by 7 bases; junction bases not matched to a gene: 12. CDR3 in amino acids: CASRTEKTGRNEQFF. The CDR3 DNA reads TGTGCCAGCAGAACCGAAAAGACAGGGCGGAATGAGCAGTTCTTC.

This clonotype appeared a few times. The V and J genes are TRBV27 and TRBJ1-2, with TRBD1 matching over 7 bases. Germline lookup yields CDR1 MNHEY and CDR2 SMNVEV (reference sequence). Trimming removed 5 bases from V and 4 bases from J; junction bases left unmatched: 10. This CDR3 region has 15 residues. CDR3 amino acids: CASSRNRGRSYGYTF. The CDR3 nucleotides read TGTGCCAGCAGTCGGAACAGGGGACGGAGCTATGGCTACACCTTC.

Many counts were recorded for this clonotype. This chain joins TRBV3-1 and TRBJ1-1, with D possibly matching TRBD1 (6 bases). The CDR3 length is 13 residues. Per germline, CDR1 LGHDT and CDR2 YNNKEL (reference sequence). V lost 1 base and J lost 5, with 8 bases in between. CDR3 sequence reads: CASSQVGGTEAFF. CDR3 nucleotide sequence: TGTGCCAGCAGCCAAGTAGGGGGGACTGAAGCTTTCTTT.

The table lists this clonotype with a few counts. The genes are TRBV2 and TRBJ2-1; D is ambiguous. The CDR3 contains 12 residues. Trimming removed 11 bases from V and 4 bases from J, with 12 bases in between. Looked up from germline, CDR1 is SNHLY and CDR2 is FYNNEI. CDR3 nucleotide sequence: TGTGCCGGAACCCCCTCATACAATGAGCAGTTCTTC. Encoded protein: CAGTPSYNEQFF.

This clonotype was counted only a few times. The rearrangement links TRBV7-2 to TRBJ2-1; 10 nucleotides agree with TRBD2. The ends lost 4 bases at V and 5 bases at J; junction bases unmatched: 5. The CDR3 spans 15 residues. Germline V gene lookup returns CDR1 SGHTA and CDR2 FQGNSA. In DNA, the CDR3 is TGTGCCAGCAGCTCTAGCGGGGGTACTCACAATGAGCAGTTCTTC. Amino acid sequence: CASSSSGGTHNEQFF.

This clonotype was detected only a few times. The V and J genes are TRBV7-2 and TRBJ1-5; the D is unclear. Germline CDR1 reads SGHTA; CDR2 reads FQGNSA. The CDR3 is made up of 15 amino acids. Trimming removed 2 bases from V and 3 bases from J, with 11 bases in between. CDR3 nucleotide sequence: TGTGCCAGCAGCTTAAGGGCAAATGACAATCAGCCCCAGCATTTT. It codes for CASSLRANDNQPQHF.

This clonotype has a handful of counts. V and J are TRBV3-1 and TRBJ2-1; a weak D match, TRBD1 (5 bases). This CDR3 has 12 residues. Germline assignment: CDR1 LGHDT and CDR2 YNNKEL (reference sequence). V gave up 4 bases and J gave up 8 bases, with 9 bases separating them. CDR3 nucleotides: TGTGCCAGCAGCCGCCAGGGCCATGAGCAGTTCTTC. This sequence encodes CASSRQGHEQFF.